These 29 T cell receptor beta chains were sequenced from one sample in a study of human T cells and chemical hapten exposure. Sample time point: patch test 1, 2 weeks after DPC sensitization. Treatment: therapeutic diphenylcyclopropenone sensitization with weekly scalp DPC. TCRdb processed the RACE reads anew with MiXCR; each CDR3 protein has one entry. In the table there are around 99,000 distinct CDR3 sequences, roughly an eighth of which are singletons. The specimen comprised whole blood, sampled in connection with sensitization to the hapten diphenylcyclopropenone (DPC). These receptors were taken from a middle-aged woman with alopecia areata. Some clones in this sample may be carry-over from other donors' samples.

This clonotype was recorded once. CDR3 coding DNA: TGTGCCAGCAGCTTAAGCGGGGGGGGCACGAATACGCAGTATTTT. It specifies CASSLSGGGTNTQYF. The gene calls are TRBV11-3 and TRBJ2-3; 10 nucleotides align to TRBD2. V shed 2 bases and J 7 bases; nucleotides not matched to a gene: 6. CDR3 length equals 15 residues. Germline CDR1 and CDR2: SGHNT and YENEEA.

This chain joins TRBV6-5 and TRBJ2-3; 7 bases are shared with TRBD1. Germline CDR1 reads MNHEY; CDR2 reads SVGAGI. J was trimmed by 1 base and V by 2 bases; bases with no gene match: 12. This CDR3 has 18 amino acids. CDR3 coding DNA: TGTGCCAGCAGTTACGAGCAGGGGACAGTTGGACGCACAGATACGCAGTATTTT. Translated: CASSYEQGTVGRTDTQYF.

This clonotype was recorded a few times. V gene TRBV28 combines with J gene TRBJ2-3, with 8 bases aligning to TRBD2. Trimming removed 4 bases from V and 14 bases from J; junction bases left unmatched: 8. The CDR3 covers 12 residues. Germline CDR1 MDHEN, CDR2 SYDVKM. CDR3 sequence reads: CASSSGGTVRYF. The CDR3 nucleotides read TGTGCCAGCAGTTCGGGGGGGACCGTTCGGTATTTT.

Only a few counts were recorded for this clonotype. The chain employs TRBV20-1 and TRBJ2-7, with D unresolved. Germline CDR1 DFQATT, CDR2 SNEGSKA (reference sequence). V lost 2 bases and J 2 bases, leaving 7 bases between the germline ends. The CDR3 contains 12 residues. The CDR3, as DNA: TGCAGTGCTAGAACCCGGACCTACGAGCAGTACTTC. Amino acids: CSARTRTYEQYF.

The table lists this clonotype with a few counts. The J gene is TRBJ2-7, the V gene TRBV6-5, with D perhaps given as TRBD1 or TRBD2 (6 bases each). The V end lost 2 bases, the J end lost 3 bases, and 14 bases lay between the germline ends. The V gene's germline CDR1 is MNHEY and CDR2 SVGAGI. This CDR3 is built from 15 residues. CDR3 amino acids: CASSYEGGPFYEQYF. The CDR3 coding sequence is TGTGCCAGCAGTTACGAAGGGGGGCCATTCTACGAGCAGTACTTC.

This chain joins TRBV3-1 and TRBJ2-3; possibly TRBD1 or TRBD2 for D (5 bases each). This CDR3 has 14 residues. The ends were cut back, 4 bases at V and 1 base at J, with 9 bases in the middle. CDR1 is LGHDT and CDR2 is YNNKEL in the germline V gene (reference sequence). The DNA for the CDR3 is TGTGCCAGCAGCCGCCGGGACGGCACAGATACGCAGTATTTT. It specifies CASSRRDGTDTQYF.

With respect to this clonotype: Mismatch with germline at one junction end may stem from a read error. The rearrangement joins TRBV3-1 to TRBJ2-1; 10 bases fit TRBD2. Germline CDR1 LGHDT, CDR2 YNNKEL (reference sequence). The CDR3 consists of 15 residues. The chain's CDR3 is CDSSHTLAGYNEQFF. CDR3 sequence (DNA): TGTGACAGCAGCCACACACTAGCGGGGTACAATGAGCAGTTCTTC.

There are many counts of this clonotype. The V and J genes are TRBV6-2 or TRBV6-3 and TRBJ2-3, with D perhaps TRBD2 (6 bases). Germline CDR1 MNHEY, CDR2 SVGEGT. The CDR3 has 16 amino acids. The V end lost 6 bases, the J end lost 1 base, and 17 bases lay between the germline ends. CDR3: CASSTSQSGGTDTQYF. The DNA of the CDR3 is TGTGCCAGCAGCACCTCCCAATCGGGGGGCACAGATACGCAGTATTTT.

This clonotype was counted between two and nine times. V and J are TRBV7-6 and TRBJ2-7; D gene unclear. Germline values: CDR1 SGHVS, CDR2 FNYEAQ. CDR3 length: 15 residues. V lost 1 base to trimming and J lost 2 bases, with 12 bases between them. In DNA form, the CDR3 reads TGTGCCAGCAGCTTAGAAGCCCGCGGCCCCTACGAGCAGTACTTC. Amino acid sequence: CASSLEARGPYEQYF. The full variable domain, in which reference TRBV7-6 and TRBJ2-7 provide the parts outside the CDR3, is GAGVSQSPRYKVTKRGQDVALRCDPISGHVSLYWYRQALGQGPEFLTYFNYEAQQDKSGLPNDRFSAERPEGSISTLTIQRTEQRDSAMYRCASSLEARGPYEQYFGPGTRLTVT.

This clonotype has at least ten counts. The chain couples TRBV11-2 to TRBJ2-2; TRBD1 might be the D (6 bases). In germline, CDR1 is SGHAT, CDR2 FQNNGV. Between the trimmed V and J ends, which lost 6 bases and 4 bases, there was a span of 18 bases. The CDR3 is 16 amino acids. The CDR3 spells CASSSPRGRFTGELFF. The CDR3 DNA is TGTGCCAGCAGTTCGCCCAGGGGACGATTCACCGGGGAGCTGTTTTTT.

V is TRBV7-3 and J is TRBJ2-5, with D perhaps TRBD2 (5 bases). CDR3 length equals 14 residues. Germline V lookup: CDR1 SGHTA, CDR2 FQGTGA. V was trimmed by 10 bases and J by 2 bases, leaving 17 bases between them. CDR3: CATASRPQQETQYF. CDR3 bases: TGTGCCACGGCTAGCCGGCCACAACAAGAGACCCAGTACTTC.

This clonotype turned up a few times. The chain recombines TRBV6-6 with TRBJ2-7; 8 nucleotides line up with TRBD2. Trimming at V came to 5 bases and at J to 7 bases, leaving 13 bases not matched to a gene. The CDR3 has 15 residues. Germline V gene data show CDR1 as MNHNY and CDR2 as SVGAGI (reference sequence). The CDR3 region is CASSPTYGRAKEQYF. Here the CDR3 DNA reads TGTGCCAGCAGTCCCACCTACGGGAGGGCCAAGGAGCAGTACTTC.

In its sample, this clonotype was seen many times. The J gene is TRBJ1-5, the V gene TRBV27; maybe TRBD1 (6 bases). Germline V gene lookup returns CDR1 MNHEY and CDR2 SMNVEV (reference sequence). V was trimmed by 3 bases and J by 7 bases, leaving 13 bases between them. The CDR3 is 14 residues long. The CDR3 reads CASSFSGAYQPQHF. The CDR3 DNA reads as TGTGCCAGCAGTTTCTCAGGGGCATACCAGCCCCAGCATTTT.

This clonotype has more than one count but fewer than ten. This sequence joins TRBV29-1 and TRBJ2-3; a possible D gene is TRBD2 (6 bases). The CDR3 extends over 13 amino acids. CDR1 and CDR2 (germline): SQVTM, ANQGSEA. The V and J ends lost 4 bases and 5 bases respectively, with 13 bases between them. This chain's CDR3 is CSVAPGERDTQYF. The CDR3 region has the DNA TGCAGCGTTGCCCCGGGAGAAAGAGATACGCAGTATTTT.

This clonotype has more than one count but fewer than ten. The chain joins TRBV10-3 to TRBJ2-1; TRBD2 agrees at 7 bases. J gave up 4 bases and V 6 bases, and 18 bases lay outside the gene matches. From germline, CDR1 is ENHRY and CDR2 SYGVKD. CDR3 length: 18 residues. CDR3 in amino acids: CAIREPGSGEDQYNEQFF. In DNA form, the CDR3 reads TGTGCCATCAGGGAGCCAGGGAGCGGGGAGGATCAATACAATGAGCAGTTCTTC.

In its sample, this clonotype was seen many times. The V and J genes are TRBV3-1 and TRBJ2-1; TRBD2 aligns across 11 bases. The CDR3 length is 17 residues. V shed 0 bases, J shed 9 bases, and the junction held 10 bases outside the gene matches. In germline, CDR1 is LGHDT, CDR2 YNNKEL (reference sequence). This CDR3 is CASSQESLRLAGLEQFF. In nucleotides, the CDR3 is TGTGCCAGCAGCCAAGAGAGTCTGAGACTAGCGGGACTTGAGCAGTTCTTC.

This clonotype was counted many times. The chain employs TRBV3-1 and TRBJ1-5; TRBD1 is a possible D gene (5 bases). Germline loops: CDR1 LGHDT, CDR2 YNNKEL (reference sequence). The ends were cut back, 8 bases at V and 2 bases at J, with 13 bases in the middle. The CDR3 runs to 14 residues. The CDR3 loop is CASPMGEGNQPQHF. As DNA, the CDR3 is TGTGCCAGCCCCATGGGGGAGGGCAATCAGCCCCAGCATTTT.

The rearrangement joins TRBV28 to TRBJ1-1, with D unresolved. Germline CDR1 is MDHEN and CDR2 is SYDVKM. There are 13 residues in the CDR3. Trimming took off 4 bases at V and 1 base at J, with 7 bases between the two ends. CDR3 protein: CASSWNRNTEAFF. Here the CDR3 DNA reads TGTGCCAGCAGTTGGAACAGGAACACTGAAGCTTTCTTT.

This rearrangement joins TRBV20-1 to TRBJ2-7; TRBD1 is a possible D gene (5 bases). V lost 1 base to trimming and J lost 2 bases, with 15 bases between them. CDR1 DFQATT and CDR2 SNEGSKA come from the germline V gene (reference sequence). The CDR3 has 15 amino acids. Here the CDR3 reads CSARGTTRTPYEQYF. The CDR3 DNA reads TGCAGTGCTAGAGGGACAACCCGGACCCCCTACGAGCAGTACTTC.

The gene calls are TRBV12-3 or TRBV12-4 and TRBJ2-7, with 10 bases fitting TRBD2. V was pared by 8 bases and J by 6 bases, with 10 bases of the junction left unmatched. This CDR3 is built from 14 residues. The CDR3 reads CASRGSGREGEQYF. CDR3 DNA sequence: TGTGCCAGCCGGGGAAGCGGGAGGGAGGGCGAGCAGTACTTC.

This chain uses TRBV6-1 with TRBJ2-3; perhaps TRBD1 as D (7 bases). This CDR3 has 16 residues. Germline V gene sequence: CDR1 MNHNS, CDR2 SASEGT. The V and J ends lost 8 bases and 1 base respectively, with 19 bases between them. The CDR3 DNA is TGTGCCAGCGTGAGGGGGGCAGGGGGAGGCACAGATACGCAGTATTTT. It codes for CASVRGAGGGTDTQYF.

This clonotype showed up just a few times. The chain employs TRBV28 and TRBJ1-1; D ambiguous. The germline CDR1 and CDR2 sequences are MDHEN and SYDVKM. This CDR3 is built from 16 residues. V lost 8 bases and J 2 bases, leaving 21 bases between the germline ends. The CDR3 sequence is CASSPRRVPKNTEAFF. The DNA for the CDR3 is TGTGCCAGCTCTCCACGGAGGGTCCCGAAAAACACTGAAGCTTTCTTT. Together with reference TRBV28 and TRBJ1-1, the CDR3 gives the full variable domain: DVKVTQSSRYLVKRTGEKVFLECVQDMDHENMFWYRQDPGLGLRLIYFSYDVKMKEKGDIPEGYSVSREKKERFSLILESASTNQTSMYLCASSPRRVPKNTEAFFGQGTRLTVV.

This clonotype was seen more than once but under ten times. V is TRBV29-1 and J is TRBJ2-1; 7 nucleotides match TRBD1. The germline CDR1 and CDR2 sequences are SQVTM and ANQGSEA. The length of the CDR3 is 15 residues. V lost 3 bases, J lost 2 bases, and 7 bases stayed unmatched. The CDR3 DNA is TGCAGCGTTGAGGGCCGGGGACAGCCCTACAATGAGCAGTTCTTC. Translation: CSVEGRGQPYNEQFF.

This clonotype has just a few counts. The genes are TRBV29-1 and TRBJ1-1, with D possibly being TRBD1 (5 bases). Germline V gene lookup returns CDR1 SQVTM and CDR2 ANQGSEA. The V end lost 6 bases, the J end lost 7 bases, and 12 bases lay between the germline ends. CDR3 length: 11 residues. CDR3 protein: CSVRDAREAFF. CDR3 DNA: TGCAGCGTCCGGGACGCACGTGAAGCTTTCTTT.

This clonotype was seen a handful of times. V gene TRBV9 combines with J gene TRBJ1-4, with D unclear. The germline V and J ends were trimmed by 3 bases and 0 bases, with 9 bases remaining between them. CDR1 and CDR2 (germline): SGDLS, YYNGEE. The CDR3 spans 15 residues. The CDR3 loop reads CASSAQPATNEKLFF. The CDR3 DNA reads TGTGCCAGCAGCGCCCAACCAGCAACTAATGAAAAACTGTTTTTT.

The chain employs TRBV2 and TRBJ2-1; 7 bases agree with TRBD1. Germline V gene sequence: CDR1 SNHLY, CDR2 FYNNEI. J lost 5 bases, V lost 4 bases, and 11 bases had no gene match. The CDR3 runs to 16 residues. The DNA of the CDR3 is TGTGCCAGCAGTGCCGGACTTCGGACAGGAAACAATGAGCAGTTCTTC. Its protein is CASSAGLRTGNNEQFF. The full variable domain, with the rest looked up from reference TRBV2 and TRBJ2-1, is EPEVTQTPSHQVTQMGQEVILRCVPISNHLYFYWYRQILGQKVEFLVSFYNNEISEKSEIFDDQFSVERPDGSNFTLKIRSTKLEDSAMYFCASSAGLRTGNNEQFFGPGTRLTVL.

There are a few counts of this clonotype. V is TRBV18 and J is TRBJ2-3, with D possibly matching TRBD1 (5 bases). Germline CDR1 and CDR2: KGHSH and LQKENI. With 2 bases removed from V and 3 bases from J, the gap between germline ends came to 12 bases. This CDR3 comprises 15 residues. CDR3 in amino acids: CASSPRRQSTDTQYF. In DNA form, the CDR3 reads TGTGCCAGCTCACCAAGGAGACAGTCGACAGATACGCAGTATTTT.

The chain is built from TRBV28 and TRBJ2-7, with TRBD2 as a possible D gene (5 bases). The CDR3 is 14 residues long. V shed 7 bases and J shed 2 bases, with 15 bases lying between them. Germline CDR1 MDHEN, CDR2 SYDVKM. CDR3 amino acids: CASTPYPGTYEQYF. For the CDR3, the DNA is TGTGCCAGCACCCCTTACCCGGGGACCTACGAGCAGTACTTC.

The chain couples TRBV29-1 to TRBJ1-3; TRBD1 matches 8 bases. The V segment lost 7 bases and the J segment 0 bases; nucleotides outside the gene matches: 5. Germline assignment: CDR1 SQVTM and CDR2 ANQGSEA. CDR3 size: 14 residues. The CDR3 loop is CSARTGSSGNTIYF. The DNA of the CDR3 is TGCAGCGCCCGGACAGGGAGCTCTGGAAACACCATATATTTT.